These 10 T cell receptor beta chains share one sample of origin, sequenced in a study of shared clonotypes between healthy human individuals. Assay: immunoSEQ multiplex PCR; the TCRdb copy retains only in-frame clones and omits some. The sample lists 550,000 to 850,000 clones; around 72% were seen once. The sequenced sample consisted of memory CD4+ T cells sorted from blood. Subset: CD45RA-negative fraction. The receptors shown here come from a woman aged 30 to 39 in good health.

The rearrangement uses TRBV6-6 and TRBJ2-7; 8 positions agree with TRBD2. This CDR3 region has 13 residues. The germline gives CDR1 MNHNY, CDR2 SVGAGI (reference sequence). Unmatched junction bases numbered 5, after V lost 6 bases and J lost 4 bases. In DNA, the CDR3 is TGTGCCAGCAGCCCGGGAGGGGGGTACGAGCAGTACTTC. As protein: CASSPGGGYEQYF.

The chain combines TRBV11-2 with TRBJ1-2; no clear D. CDR1 and CDR2 from the germline V gene are SGHAT and FQNNGV. With 3 bases removed from V and 3 bases from J, the gap between germline ends came to 5 bases. The CDR3 loop spans 12 amino acids. The CDR3 DNA reads TGTGCCAGCAGCTTTGGGGACTATGGCTACACCTTC. This codes for CASSFGDYGYTF. The variable domain in full, with the rest retrieved from reference TRBV11-2 and TRBJ1-2, is EAGVAQSPRYKIIEKRQSVAFWCNPISGHATLYWYQQILGQGPKLLIQFQNNGVVDDSQLPKDRFSAERLKGVDSTLKIQPAKLEDSAVYLCASSFGDYGYTFGSGTRLTVV.

The CDR3 sequence: CALGQGKNNEQFF. CDR3 nucleotide sequence: TGTGCCTTAGGACAGGGAAAGAACAATGAGCAGTTCTTC. This sequence joins TRBV10-3 and TRBJ2-1, with 8 bases identical to TRBD1. Trimming removed 11 bases from V and 5 bases from J; junction bases left unmatched: 8. The germline gives CDR1 ENHRY, CDR2 SYGVKD. The CDR3 runs to 13 residues.

V and J are TRBV10-3 and TRBJ2-3, with 8 positions matching TRBD2. CDR3 length: 15 amino acids. CDR1 ENHRY and CDR2 SYGVKD come from the germline V gene. The V segment lost 8 bases and the J segment 5 bases; nucleotides outside the gene matches: 12. The CDR3 region is CAILAEREFGDTQYF. As DNA, the CDR3 is TGTGCCATCCTAGCGGAGCGGGAGTTTGGAGATACGCAGTATTTT.

Worth noting for this clone: This CDR3 is also generated by other DNA sequences in the sample. V usage is TRBV5-6 and J usage is TRBJ2-1, with 9 bases identical to TRBD2. Germline values: CDR1 SGHDT, CDR2 YYEEEE. J lost 3 bases, V lost 0 bases, and 4 bases had no gene match. The CDR3 extends over 16 amino acids. The chain's CDR3 is CASSLDSGRIYNEQFF. CDR3 DNA sequence: TGTGCCAGCAGCTTGGATAGCGGGAGAATCTACAATGAGCAGTTCTTC.

This chain connects TRBV7-3 to TRBJ2-1; TRBD2 matches at 9 bases. This CDR3 is built from 15 residues. Germline V gene sequence: CDR1 SGHTA, CDR2 FQGTGA. Trimming at V came to 2 bases and at J to 8 bases, leaving 7 bases not matched to a gene. For the CDR3, the DNA is TGTGCCAGCAGCTTATATAGCGGGAGTAGACATGAGCAGTTCTTC. Translated: CASSLYSGSRHEQFF.

The V call is TRBV28, the J call TRBJ2-7, with 7 bases that match TRBD1. The CDR3 totals 17 residues. Germline V lookup: CDR1 MDHEN, CDR2 SYDVKM. The junction had 14 bases not matched to a gene; V was cut back by 5 bases and J by 1 base. The DNA for the CDR3 is TGTGCCAGCAGTCCCGCGGCCGGGACAGACTATTCCTACGAGCAGTACTTC. Protein product: CASSPAAGTDYSYEQYF.

This rearrangement joins TRBV9 to TRBJ2-2; D perhaps matches TRBD2 (5 bases). Germline CDR1 reads SGDLS; CDR2 reads YYNGEE. This CDR3 is 17 amino acids long. Trimming took 1 base from V and 0 from J, leaving 13 bases between them. CDR3 in amino acids: CASSVSMRVTNTGELFF. Written as DNA, the CDR3 is TGTGCCAGCAGCGTATCTATGCGGGTAACGAACACCGGGGAGCTGTTTTTT. The variable domain in full, with the rest retrieved from reference TRBV9 and TRBJ2-2, is DSGVTQTPKHLITATGQRVTLRCSPRSGDLSVYWYQQSLDQGLQFLIQYYNGEERAKGNILERFSAQQFPDLHSELNLSSLELGDSALYFCASSVSMRVTNTGELFFGEGSRLTVL.

This clone was detected only a few times. The V and J genes are TRBV13 and TRBJ2-7, with a weak D call TRBD2 (5 bases). The CDR3 totals 18 residues. V lost 0 bases and J lost 5, with 23 bases in between. Germline V CDR1 and CDR2: PRHDT, FYEKMQ (reference sequence). CDR3 coding DNA: TGTGCCAGCAGCTTAGGGGCCCTGAGATCCGGGGTGGCGGACGAGCAGTACTTC. The encoded protein is CASSLGALRSGVADEQYF.

The chain links TRBV28 to TRBJ2-3; weak D call: TRBD2 (5 bases). The CDR3 sequence is 17 residues long. The germline gives CDR1 MDHEN, CDR2 SYDVKM. V lost 5 bases and J lost 6, with 24 bases in between. CDR3 DNA sequence: TGTGCCAGCAGTAGGCGACCCGGACTGGTCGCTTTTGATACGCAGTATTTT. Amino acid sequence: CASSRRPGLVAFDTQYF.